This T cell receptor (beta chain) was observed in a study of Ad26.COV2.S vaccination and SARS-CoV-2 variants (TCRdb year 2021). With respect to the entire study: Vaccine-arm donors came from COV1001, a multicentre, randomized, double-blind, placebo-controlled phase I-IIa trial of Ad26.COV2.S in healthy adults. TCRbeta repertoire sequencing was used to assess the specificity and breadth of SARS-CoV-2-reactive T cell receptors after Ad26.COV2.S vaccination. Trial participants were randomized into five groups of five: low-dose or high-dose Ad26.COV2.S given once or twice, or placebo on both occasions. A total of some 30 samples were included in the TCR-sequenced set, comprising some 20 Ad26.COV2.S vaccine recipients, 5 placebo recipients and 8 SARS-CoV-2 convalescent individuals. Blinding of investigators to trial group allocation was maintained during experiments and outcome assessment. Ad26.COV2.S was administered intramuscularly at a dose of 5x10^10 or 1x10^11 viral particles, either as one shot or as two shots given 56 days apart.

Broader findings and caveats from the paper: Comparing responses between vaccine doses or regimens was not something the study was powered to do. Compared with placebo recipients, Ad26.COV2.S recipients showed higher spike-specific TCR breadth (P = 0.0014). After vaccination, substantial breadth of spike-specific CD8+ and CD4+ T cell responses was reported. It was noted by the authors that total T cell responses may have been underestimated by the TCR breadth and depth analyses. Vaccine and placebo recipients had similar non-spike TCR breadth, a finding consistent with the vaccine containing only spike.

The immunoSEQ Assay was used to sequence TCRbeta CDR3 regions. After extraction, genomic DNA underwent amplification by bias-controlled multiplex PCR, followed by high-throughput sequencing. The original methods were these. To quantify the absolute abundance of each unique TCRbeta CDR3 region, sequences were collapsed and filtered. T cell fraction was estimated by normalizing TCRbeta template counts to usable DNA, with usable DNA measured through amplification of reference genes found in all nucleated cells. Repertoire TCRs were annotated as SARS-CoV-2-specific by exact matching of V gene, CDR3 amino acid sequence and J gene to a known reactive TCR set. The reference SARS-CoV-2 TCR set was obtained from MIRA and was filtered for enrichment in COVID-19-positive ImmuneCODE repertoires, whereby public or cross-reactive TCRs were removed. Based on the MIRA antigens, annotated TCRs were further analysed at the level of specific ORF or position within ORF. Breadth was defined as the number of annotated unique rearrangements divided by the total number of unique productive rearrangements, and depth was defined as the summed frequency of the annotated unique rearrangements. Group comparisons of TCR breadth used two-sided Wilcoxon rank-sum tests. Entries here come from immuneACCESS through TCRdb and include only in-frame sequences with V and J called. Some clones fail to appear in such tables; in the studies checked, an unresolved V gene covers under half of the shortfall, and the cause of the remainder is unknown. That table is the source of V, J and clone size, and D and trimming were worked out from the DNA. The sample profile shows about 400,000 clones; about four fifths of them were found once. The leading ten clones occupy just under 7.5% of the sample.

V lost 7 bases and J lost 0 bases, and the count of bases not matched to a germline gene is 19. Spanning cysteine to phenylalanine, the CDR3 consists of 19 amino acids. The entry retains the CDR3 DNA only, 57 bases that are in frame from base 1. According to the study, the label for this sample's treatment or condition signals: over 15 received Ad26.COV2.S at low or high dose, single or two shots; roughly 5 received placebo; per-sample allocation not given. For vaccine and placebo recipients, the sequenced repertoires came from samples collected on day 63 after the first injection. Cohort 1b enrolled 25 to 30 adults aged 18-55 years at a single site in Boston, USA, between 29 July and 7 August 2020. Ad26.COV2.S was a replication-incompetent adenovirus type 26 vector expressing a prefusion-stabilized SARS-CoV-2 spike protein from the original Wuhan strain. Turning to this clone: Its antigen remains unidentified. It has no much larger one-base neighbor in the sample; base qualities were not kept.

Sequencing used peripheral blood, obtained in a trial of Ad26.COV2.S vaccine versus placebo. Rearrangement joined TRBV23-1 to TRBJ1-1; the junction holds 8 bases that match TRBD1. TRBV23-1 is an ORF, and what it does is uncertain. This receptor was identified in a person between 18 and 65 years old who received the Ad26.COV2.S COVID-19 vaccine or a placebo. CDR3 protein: CASIGRGLSLKSMNTEAFF. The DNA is TGCGCCAGCATCGGCAGGGGGCTCTCTCTAAAGTCTATGAACACTGAAGCTTTCTTT.